This T cell receptor beta chain was captured by sequencing in a study of CD8+ T cells in alopecia areata. Whole-study context: Treated patients took oral tofacitinib at 5 to 10 mg twice daily. Study conclusions and caveats: It was lesional scalp, especially alopecia totalis/universalis, that showed higher clonality than normal scalp.

To note about this clone: As yet, its antigen is unknown.

The CDR3 sequence is 15 residues long. Trimming stripped 3 bases from V and 3 bases from J, with 12 bases between. Germline V CDR1 and CDR2: LNHDA, SQIVND (reference sequence). Sequencing relied on a cDNA template that was reverse transcribed from extracted RNA. The repertoire was sequenced with immunoSEQ multiplex PCR; TCRdb's copy has only in-frame clones and lacks some. The sample carries about 90,000 clones, 40% to 50% recorded once. Treatment reported: oral pan-JAK inhibitor, 5-10 mg twice daily. The receptor's source is a human donor with alopecia areata. Sequenced here: CD8+ T cells sorted from blood, sampled at week 24, from a patient treated with tofacitinib. The rearrangement joins TRBV19 to TRBJ1-5; D is perhaps TRBD1 (6 bases). CDR3 nucleotide sequence: TGTGCCAGTAGTATTGCACAGGGATTCAATCAGCCCCAGCATTTT. Translated: CASSIAQGFNQPQHF.